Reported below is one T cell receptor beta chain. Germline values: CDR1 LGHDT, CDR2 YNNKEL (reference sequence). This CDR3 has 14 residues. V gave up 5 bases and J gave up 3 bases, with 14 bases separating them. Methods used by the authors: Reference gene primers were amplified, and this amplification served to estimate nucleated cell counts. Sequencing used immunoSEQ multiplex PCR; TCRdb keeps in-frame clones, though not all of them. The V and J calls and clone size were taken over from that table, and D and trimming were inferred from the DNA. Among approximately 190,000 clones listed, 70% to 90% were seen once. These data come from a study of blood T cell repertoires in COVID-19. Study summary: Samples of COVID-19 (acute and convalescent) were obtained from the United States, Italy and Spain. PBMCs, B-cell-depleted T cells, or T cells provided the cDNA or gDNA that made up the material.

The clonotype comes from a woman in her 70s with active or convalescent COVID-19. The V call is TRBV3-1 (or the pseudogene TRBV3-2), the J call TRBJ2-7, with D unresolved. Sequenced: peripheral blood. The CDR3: CASSSRLGNYEQYF. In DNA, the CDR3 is TGTGCCAGCAGCTCCAGGTTGGGCAACTACGAGCAGTACTTC.